One and the same sample provided the 19 T cell receptor beta chains below, sequenced in a study of T cells after yellow fever vaccination. TCRdb analysed the 5' RACE reads with MiXCR anew, one entry per CDR3 protein. The table shows 99,000 or so distinct CDR3 sequences, with around 5.8% occurring only once. The sample here was CD8+ T cells sorted from PBMCs, taken 10 days after the yellow fever booster vaccination. The receptors come from a man between 18 and 29 years old who received the YFV17D yellow fever vaccine.

This clonotype appeared a few times. The J gene is TRBJ2-3, the V gene TRBV18, with D hard to call. V was cut by 4 bases and J by 2 bases, with 13 bases left in between. CDR3 size: 15 residues. Germline assignment: CDR1 KGHSH and CDR2 LQKENI. CDR3 in DNA: TGTGCCAGCTCACAAAGGGCAGGAGACACAGATACGCAGTATTTT. Translation: CASSQRAGDTDTQYF.

This clonotype was seen many times. This chain connects TRBV7-9 to TRBJ2-1; TRBD2 aligns across 8 bases. Per the germline V gene, CDR1 is SEHNR and CDR2 is FQNEAQ (reference sequence). V lost 5 bases to trimming and J lost 8 bases; unmatched junction nucleotides: 14. CDR3 size: 16 residues. The CDR3 here is CASSRDVRGVIDEQFF. CDR3 bases: TGTGCCAGCAGCCGAGATGTGCGGGGGGTGATCGATGAGCAGTTCTTC.

The rearrangement links TRBV5-1 to TRBJ2-1, with 7 bases that match TRBD1. This CDR3 has 15 amino acids. V lost 4 bases, J lost 5 bases, and 9 bases stayed unmatched. The germline gives CDR1 SGHRS, CDR2 YFSETQ. For the CDR3, the DNA is TGCGCCAGCAGCGGTGACAGGGCTAAAAACAATGAGCAGTTCTTC. Protein: CASSGDRAKNNEQFF.

This clonotype was recorded many times. This chain connects TRBV5-1 to TRBJ2-1; TRBD2 is a possible D gene (5 bases). Germline-derived CDR1 and CDR2 are SGHRS and YFSETQ. The CDR3 is made up of 13 amino acids. V gave up 7 bases and J gave up 4 bases, with 12 bases separating them. The CDR3 protein is CASRPTGYNEQFF. The CDR3 bases are TGCGCCAGCCGACCTACGGGATACAATGAGCAGTTCTTC.

This clonotype was counted at least ten times. The chain joins TRBV5-1 to TRBJ1-2; D is possibly TRBD1 (6 bases). Germline V lookup: CDR1 SGHRS, CDR2 YFSETQ. The CDR3 is 15 amino acids. Trimming shortened V by 4 bases and J by 3 bases, and 16 bases separated the two germline ends. CDR3: CASSPARTEHYGYTF. The CDR3 DNA follows: TGCGCCAGCAGCCCCGCCCGGACAGAGCACTATGGCTACACCTTC.

This chain links TRBV6-6 with TRBJ2-3, with 9 bases identical to TRBD1. The CDR3 is 17 residues long. Unmatched junction bases numbered 11, after V lost 2 bases and J lost 5 bases. Germline CDR1 is MNHNY and CDR2 is SVGAGI (reference sequence). The CDR3 is CASSYSPGDREVDTQYF. The CDR3 nucleotides are TGTGCCAGCAGTTACAGTCCGGGGGACAGGGAGGTAGATACGCAGTATTTT.

The J gene is TRBJ2-1, the V gene TRBV29-1, with a tentative D call TRBD2 (6 bases). The CDR3 is 11 residues long. The V end lost 4 bases, the J end lost 10 bases, and 11 bases lay between the germline ends. From germline, CDR1 is SQVTM and CDR2 ANQGSEA. The CDR3 spells CSVGDGSEQFF. The CDR3 DNA reads as TGCAGCGTTGGTGACGGGAGCGAGCAGTTCTTC.

This clonotype occurred many times. DNA of the CDR3: TGTGCCAGCAGGACGGAGCCCGGCGGCAATGAGCAGTTCTTC. This encodes CASRTEPGGNEQFF. The chain has TRBV2 and TRBJ2-1; D not certain. Germline assignment: CDR1 SNHLY and CDR2 FYNNEI. Trimming cost V 6 bases and J 6 bases, with 15 bases left between them. This CDR3 comprises 14 residues.

The V gene is TRBV7-9, the J gene TRBJ1-6; D is uncertain. The germline V and J ends were trimmed by 2 bases and 7 bases, with 18 bases remaining between them. The CDR3 has 17 residues. Per germline, CDR1 SEHNR and CDR2 FQNEAQ (reference sequence). This CDR3 reads CASSLSATPQGNSPLHF. The CDR3 nucleotides read TGTGCCAGCAGCTTATCCGCGACCCCCCAAGGGAATTCACCCCTCCACTTT.

This clonotype has more than one count but fewer than ten. This chain connects TRBV29-1 to TRBJ2-3; TRBD1 matches at 7 bases. Germline CDR1 and CDR2: SQVTM and ANQGSEA. This CDR3 contains 14 residues. With 3 bases clipped from V and 5 bases from J, the junction kept 8 bases outside the gene matches. CDR3 region: CSVDNGQVEDTQYF. CDR3 DNA: TGCAGCGTTGATAACGGACAGGTGGAAGATACGCAGTATTTT.

In this sample, this clonotype turned up a few times. The CDR3 reads CASSVGPGRESYEQYF. Here the CDR3 DNA reads TGTGCCAGCAGCGTAGGACCGGGACGGGAGTCCTACGAGCAGTACTTC. The rearrangement uses TRBV9 and TRBJ2-7, with D possibly being TRBD2 (6 bases). This CDR3 is built from 16 residues. The germline V gene has CDR1 SGDLS and CDR2 YYNGEE. Trimming removed 0 bases from V and 1 base from J, with 14 bases in between.

In its sample, this clonotype was seen a few times. The rearrangement uses TRBV7-8 and TRBJ2-3; a weak D match, TRBD1 (5 bases). Looked up from germline, CDR1 is SGHVS and CDR2 is FQNEAQ. Trimming shortened V by 0 bases and J by 4 bases, and 11 bases separated the two germline ends. The CDR3 covers 15 residues. The DNA of the CDR3 is TGTGCCAGCAGCTTAGCCCAGGGTATCTCAGATACGCAGTATTTT. Amino acids: CASSLAQGISDTQYF.

This clonotype has more than one count but fewer than ten. The rearrangement links TRBV29-1 to TRBJ2-2; 7 bases are a match to TRBD2. Germline CDR1 and CDR2: SQVTM and ANQGSEA. This CDR3 has 13 amino acids. The junction had 2 bases not matched to a gene; V was cut back by 4 bases and J by 3 bases. Written as DNA, the CDR3 is TGCAGCGTTGTTCGGGGGGACACCGGGGAGCTGTTTTTT. It codes for CSVVRGDTGELFF.

This chain joins TRBV4-3 and TRBJ1-4; 7 bases fit TRBD1. Per germline, CDR1 LGHNA and CDR2 YSLEER. This CDR3 is built from 15 residues. V lost 1 base, J lost 8 bases, and 7 bases stayed unmatched. The DNA for the CDR3 is TGCGCCAGCAGCCAAGTAGCTCAGGGGGAGGAAAAACTGTTTTTT. This sequence encodes CASSQVAQGEEKLFF.

This clonotype appeared a few times. This chain joins TRBV10-3 and TRBJ1-1, with a possible D match to TRBD1 (6 bases). The CDR3 has 13 residues. Trimming removed 8 bases at V and 4 bases at J, with 14 bases between. Germline V gene lookup returns CDR1 ENHRY and CDR2 SYGVKD. CDR3 sequence (DNA): TGTGCCATCCAAGGCCCGACAGGCACTGAAGCTTTCTTT. This codes for CAIQGPTGTEAFF.

The rearrangement uses TRBV7-3 and TRBJ2-3; the match to TRBD2 covers 8 bases. Germline V lookup: CDR1 SGHTA, CDR2 FQGTGA. The length of the CDR3 is 14 residues. Losses at the gene ends were 1 base for V and 6 bases for J; bases not matched to a gene: 3. The CDR3 reads CASSLIGGADTQYF. CDR3 in DNA: TGTGCCAGCAGCTTAATCGGGGGGGCGGATACGCAGTATTTT. The whole variable domain, filled in from reference TRBV7-3 and TRBJ2-3, reads GAGVSQTPSNKVTEKGKYVELRCDPISGHTALYWYRQSLGQGPEFLIYFQGTGAADDSGLPNDRFFAVRPEGSVSTLKIQRTERGDSAVYLCASSLIGGADTQYFGPGTRLTVL.

The J gene is TRBJ2-6, the V gene TRBV11-2; D tentatively reads TRBD1 or TRBD2 (5 bases each). CDR3 size: 16 residues. Germline CDR1 is SGHAT and CDR2 is FQNNGV. V gave up 0 bases and J gave up 4 bases, with 10 bases separating them. CDR3 protein: CASSLDEGDGANVLTF. CDR3 bases: TGTGCCAGCAGCTTAGATGAAGGGGACGGGGCCAACGTCCTGACTTTC.

This clonotype was seen at least ten times. This rearrangement joins TRBV2 to TRBJ2-7; 7 bases agree with TRBD2. This CDR3 contains 15 residues. The trim removed 3 bases at V and 0 bases at J, leaving 5 bases unmatched. CDR1 is SNHLY, CDR2 FYNNEI, per germline. The CDR3: CASSDSAGSSYEQYF. In DNA, the CDR3 is TGTGCCAGCAGTGATTCAGCGGGGAGCTCCTACGAGCAGTACTTC. Variable domain in full (rest from reference TRBV2 and TRBJ2-7): EPEVTQTPSHQVTQMGQEVILRCVPISNHLYFYWYRQILGQKVEFLVSFYNNEISEKSEIFDDQFSVERPDGSNFTLKIRSTKLEDSAMYFCASSDSAGSSYEQYFGPGTRLTVT.

This clonotype was seen at least ten times. The rearrangement uses TRBV6-5 and TRBJ2-2; 7 nucleotides align to TRBD1. Trimming removed 6 bases from V and 4 bases from J; junction bases left unmatched: 11. This CDR3 is 16 amino acids long. Looked up from germline, CDR1 is MNHEY and CDR2 is SVGAGI. CDR3 sequence reads: CASSRSTGAGTGELFF. CDR3 nucleotides: TGTGCCAGCAGCCGATCAACAGGGGCTGGCACCGGGGAGCTGTTTTTT.